The present TCR beta chain was sequenced within a study of blood T cell repertoires in COVID-19. Study at large: There were acute and convalescent COVID-19 samples, and they came from the United States, Italy and Spain. PBMCs, B-cell-depleted T cells, or T cells were the source of the cDNA or gDNA that made up the material.

Per the study methods: Reference gene primer amplification gave estimated nucleated cell counts. Profiling relied on immunoSEQ multiplex PCR, and the TCRdb table lists in-frame clones only, not all of them. The DNA gave D and trimming, while V, J and clone size come from that table. The repertoire holds about 120,000 clones, roughly 78% seen once, with 16% in the top ten. The source material was peripheral blood. The origin of this receptor is a man between 60 and 75 years old with active or convalescent COVID-19.

This CDR3 is CASSPGQGGILFSQPQHF. For the CDR3, the DNA is TGTGCCAGCAGCCCGGGACAGGGAGGTATTCTCTTTAGTCAGCCCCAGCATTTT. The rearrangement joins TRBV3-1 (or the pseudogene TRBV3-2) to TRBJ1-5; 9 bases agree with TRBD1. The V segment lost 4 bases and the J segment 6 bases; nucleotides outside the gene matches: 16. Germline values: CDR1 LGHDT, CDR2 YNNKEL (reference sequence). This CDR3 comprises 18 residues.